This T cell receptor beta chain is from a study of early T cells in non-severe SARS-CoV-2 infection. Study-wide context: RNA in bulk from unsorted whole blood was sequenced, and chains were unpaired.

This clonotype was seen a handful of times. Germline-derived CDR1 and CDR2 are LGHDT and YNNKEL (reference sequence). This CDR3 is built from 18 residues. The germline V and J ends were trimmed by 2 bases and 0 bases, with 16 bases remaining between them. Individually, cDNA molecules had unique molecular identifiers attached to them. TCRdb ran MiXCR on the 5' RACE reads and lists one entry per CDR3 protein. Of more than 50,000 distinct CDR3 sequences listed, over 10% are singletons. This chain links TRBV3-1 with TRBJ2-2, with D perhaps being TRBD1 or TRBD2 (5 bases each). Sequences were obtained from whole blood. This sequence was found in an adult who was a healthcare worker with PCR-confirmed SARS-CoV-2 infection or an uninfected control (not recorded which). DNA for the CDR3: TGTGCCAGCAGCCAAATTCAAACGGGACGTACGAACACCGGGGAGCTGTTTTTT. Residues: CASSQIQTGRTNTGELFF.